The 32 T cell receptor beta chains presented below share a single source sample, sequenced in a study of blood T cells in healthy people across ages. Sample-barcoded 5' priming and a J-beta primer mix drove a second PCR of roughly 7 to 11 cycles. TCRdb passed the 5' RACE reads through MiXCR, listing each CDR3 protein once. The table has hundreds of thousands of distinct CDR3 sequences, roughly 50% seen once; the top ten hold about a third. What was sequenced was blood. These receptors all stem from a woman aged 55-69 years in good health.

This rearrangement joins TRBV27 to TRBJ2-3, with D tentatively TRBD1 or TRBD2 (6 bases each). Germline CDR1 is MNHEY and CDR2 is SMNVEV (reference sequence). This CDR3 spans 17 amino acids. Trimming removed 5 bases from V and 1 base from J, with 19 bases in between. The CDR3 protein is CASSLRGALGGTDTQYF. The CDR3, as DNA: TGTGCCAGCAGTCTAAGGGGGGCTTTGGGGGGCACAGATACGCAGTATTTT.

The J gene is TRBJ2-1, the V gene TRBV4-2, with D possibly being TRBD1 (5 bases). Trimming cost V 0 bases and J 4 bases, with 16 bases left between them. This CDR3 has 17 residues. Germline CDR1 and CDR2: LGHNA and YNFKEQ. The CDR3 DNA reads as TGTGCCAGCAGCCAAGATGAGAAGGCAGGGCTTTACAATGAGCAGTTCTTC. This translates into CASSQDEKAGLYNEQFF.

V gene TRBV7-8 combines with J gene TRBJ1-2; D possibly corresponds to TRBD1 (5 bases). Trimming removed 5 bases at V and 6 bases at J, with 10 bases between. The CDR3 loop spans 12 amino acids. Germline lookup yields CDR1 SGHVS and CDR2 FQNEAQ. The CDR3 coding sequence is TGTGCCAGCAGCGTCGGGGGGGATGGCTACACCTTC. This translates into CASSVGGDGYTF.

The chain links TRBV20-1 to TRBJ2-1; TRBD2 agrees at 13 bases. Looked up from germline, CDR1 is DFQATT and CDR2 is SNEGSKA (reference sequence). The ends lost 2 bases at V and 5 bases at J; junction bases unmatched: 6. The CDR3 consists of 16 residues. The CDR3 DNA sequence: TGCAGTGCTAGAAAGACTAGCGGGAGGCAGAACAATGAGCAGTTCTTC. Protein: CSARKTSGRQNNEQFF.

This clonotype was seen a handful of times. The chain uses TRBV20-1 and TRBJ2-1; TRBD2 might be the D (6 bases). Germline CDR1 and CDR2: DFQATT and SNEGSKA (reference sequence). The CDR3 spans 13 residues. The CDR3 here is CTLRSSVYNEQFF. The CDR3 bases are TGCACCCTCAGGTCTAGCGTGTACAATGAGCAGTTCTTC.

This clonotype has a handful of counts. The chain is built from TRBV29-1 and TRBJ2-7; no reliable D call. Looked up from germline, CDR1 is SQVTM and CDR2 is ANQGSEA. The CDR3 runs to 14 residues. V shed 4 bases and J shed 2 bases, with 15 bases lying between them. The CDR3 DNA reads as TGCAGCGTTGCCCGGCAGGACCCCACCTACGAGCAGTACTTC. Translating it yields CSVARQDPTYEQYF.

The genes are TRBV18 and TRBJ1-2; D not resolved. Trimming left V 3 bases short and J 7 bases short, with 18 bases between. The germline V gene has CDR1 KGHSH and CDR2 LQKENI. The CDR3 extends over 15 amino acids. The chain's CDR3 is CASSPEHLSIVGYTF. CDR3 coding DNA: TGTGCCAGCTCACCCGAACACCTGTCTATTGTTGGCTACACCTTC.

This clonotype was observed a handful of times. The chain couples TRBV30 to TRBJ2-5, with 9 bases that match TRBD1. The end of the DNA is better explained by TRBJ2-7, so the J call may be wrong. Germline assignment: CDR1 GTSNPN and CDR2 SVGIG (reference sequence). CDR3 length: 15 residues. The CDR3 coding sequence is TGTGCCTGGAGCTCAAGGTGGGACAGGGAATACGAGCAGTACTTC. Its translation: CAWSSRWDREYEQYF.

J is TRBJ2-3 and V is TRBV7-3; 8 nucleotides align to TRBD2. Germline V gene data show CDR1 as SGHTA and CDR2 as FQGTGA. The CDR3 covers 16 residues. The J segment lost 0 bases and the V segment lost 5 bases, leaving 7 bases of the junction unmatched. The CDR3 reads CASSRGGATSTDTQYF. As DNA, the CDR3 is TGTGCCAGCAGCCGGGGGGGAGCTACTAGCACAGATACGCAGTATTTT.

CDR3 sequence (DNA): TGTGCCACCAGCAGAGCAGGGGCTCACGGGACCCAGTACTTC. Its protein is CATSRAGAHGTQYF. The J gene is TRBJ2-5, the V gene TRBV15, with D perhaps TRBD1 (6 bases). Germline loops: CDR1 LNHNV, CDR2 YYDKDF (reference sequence). The CDR3 is 14 amino acids. V lost 1 base, J lost 7 bases, and 13 bases lay in between.

V is TRBV7-9 and J is TRBJ1-1; TRBD1 aligns across 8 bases. This CDR3 comprises 13 residues. Trimming took 6 bases from V and 4 from J; bases not matched to a gene: 4. Germline CDR1 SEHNR, CDR2 FQNEAQ (reference sequence). CDR3 nucleotide sequence: TGTGCCAGCAGTAACAGGGGGAGCACTGAAGCTTTCTTT. Its protein product is CASSNRGSTEAFF.

The chain carries TRBV29-1 and TRBJ1-1, with 9 bases fitting TRBD1. The CDR3 runs 14 residues. The V and J ends lost 4 bases and 6 bases, in that order; junction bases with no gene match: 9. The germline V gene has CDR1 SQVTM and CDR2 ANQGSEA. The CDR3 region is CSVAPQGALAEAFF. The DNA for the CDR3 is TGCAGCGTTGCACCACAGGGGGCGTTGGCTGAAGCTTTCTTT.

The gene calls are TRBV4-2 and TRBJ1-1; 8 bases agree with TRBD1. After removal of 4 bases from V and 1 base from J, the junction contained 5 bases not matched to a gene. In germline, CDR1 is LGHNA, CDR2 YNFKEQ. This CDR3 is built from 15 residues. CDR3 sequence: CASSRYGQGNTEAFF. The CDR3 nucleotides read TGTGCCAGCAGCCGCTACGGACAGGGGAACACTGAAGCTTTCTTT.

V gene TRBV29-1 combines with J gene TRBJ2-7; D remains ambiguous. The CDR3 spans 16 residues. V lost 4 bases to trimming and J lost 0 bases, with 19 bases between them. The germline gives CDR1 SQVTM, CDR2 ANQGSEA. The CDR3 sequence is CSVASRTNSRSYEQYF. DNA for the CDR3: TGCAGCGTTGCGAGCAGAACTAACTCCCGCTCCTACGAGCAGTACTTC.

The gene calls are TRBV29-1 and TRBJ2-3; D possibly uses TRBD1 or TRBD2 (5 bases each). The germline CDR1 and CDR2 sequences are SQVTM and ANQGSEA. The CDR3 loop spans 15 amino acids. V shed 2 bases and J shed 1 base, with 13 bases lying between them. This CDR3 reads CSVELGETGTDTQYF. The CDR3 bases are TGCAGCGTTGAATTGGGGGAAACCGGCACAGATACGCAGTATTTT.

The chain has TRBV20-1 and TRBJ2-7; D ambiguous. This CDR3 region has 10 residues. V was pared by 7 bases and J by 6 bases, with 10 bases between. Germline lookup yields CDR1 DFQATT and CDR2 SNEGSKA (reference sequence). CDR3 sequence: CSVRMGEQYF. As DNA, the CDR3 is TGCAGTGTTAGGATGGGCGAGCAGTACTTC.

This clonotype has more than one count but fewer than ten. The V and J genes are TRBV2 and TRBJ2-5; no clear D gene. Germline V gene data show CDR1 as SNHLY and CDR2 as FYNNEI. Trimming left V 2 bases short and J 11 bases short, with 9 bases between. The CDR3 runs 11 residues. CDR3 sequence: CASSEINEQYF. The CDR3 nucleotides are TGTGCCAGCAGTGAAATCAATGAGCAGTACTTC.

CDR3 nucleotides: TGTGCCAGCAGCCGCAGAGGGCTAGGGGCAGATACGCAGTATTTT. This encodes CASSRRGLGADTQYF. The chain uses TRBV7-9 and TRBJ2-3; either TRBD1 or TRBD2 may supply D (5 bases each). The V end lost 5 bases, the J end lost 4 bases, and 16 bases lay between the germline ends. The V gene's germline CDR1 is SEHNR and CDR2 FQNEAQ (reference sequence). The length of the CDR3 is 15 residues.

The rearrangement joins TRBV28 to TRBJ2-4, with D perhaps TRBD1 (6 bases). Between the trimmed V and J ends, which lost 3 bases and 2 bases, there was a span of 26 bases. CDR1 MDHEN and CDR2 SYDVKM come from the germline V gene. This CDR3 region has 20 residues. CDR3: CASSFSIHKWTVVPKNIQYF. Here the CDR3 DNA reads TGTGCCAGCAGTTTTTCGATCCATAAATGGACAGTGGTTCCCAAAAACATTCAGTACTTC.

The chain links TRBV5-1 to TRBJ2-2, with a possible D match to TRBD1 (6 bases). Trimming took off 1 base at V and 7 bases at J, with 11 bases between the two ends. This CDR3 contains 14 residues. The germline gives CDR1 SGHRS, CDR2 YFSETQ. CDR3: CASSLQGHGGELFF. CDR3 bases: TGCGCCAGCAGCTTGCAGGGGCATGGCGGGGAGCTGTTTTTT.

This clonotype was counted many times. This rearrangement joins TRBV7-9 to TRBJ1-4; tentative D call: TRBD1 (6 bases). Trimming removed 6 bases at V and 6 bases at J, with 17 bases between. Germline loops: CDR1 SEHNR, CDR2 FQNEAQ (reference sequence). The CDR3 totals 15 residues. The CDR3 sequence is CASRPIRDMDEKLFF. Written as DNA, the CDR3 is TGTGCCAGCAGACCTATCCGGGACATGGATGAAAAACTGTTTTTT.

The chain employs TRBV4-2 and TRBJ1-2, with a tentative D call TRBD1 (5 bases). The CDR3 is 14 residues long. Trimming left V 2 bases short and J 4 bases short, with 11 bases between. CDR1 LGHNA and CDR2 YNFKEQ come from the germline V gene. The CDR3 here is CASSQMGLIYGYTF. The CDR3 coding sequence is TGTGCCAGCAGCCAAATGGGACTGATCTATGGCTACACCTTC.

This clonotype was observed a handful of times. The V and J genes are TRBV6-5 and TRBJ2-1; 10 bases are a match to TRBD1. This CDR3 is built from 14 residues. The germline gives CDR1 MNHEY, CDR2 SVGAGI. J was trimmed by 7 bases and V by 6 bases; bases with no gene match: 6. The CDR3 reads CASRGTGVLNEQFF. In DNA, the CDR3 is TGTGCCAGCAGAGGGACAGGGGTATTGAATGAGCAGTTCTTC.

This clonotype was seen repeatedly, ten times or more. DNA for the CDR3: TGTGCCAGCAGCCCCCAACCTAGCATCACTAGCACAGATACGCAGTATTTT. This sequence encodes CASSPQPSITSTDTQYF. The V gene is TRBV28, the J gene TRBJ2-3, with a weak D call TRBD2 (5 bases). Germline assignment: CDR1 MDHEN and CDR2 SYDVKM. Deletions cut 6 bases from V and 0 bases from J, with 19 bases between. The CDR3 runs 17 residues.

This clonotype was seen more than once but under ten times. The chain links TRBV28 to TRBJ1-2; possibly TRBD1 for D (5 bases). This CDR3 region has 14 residues. Germline V lookup: CDR1 MDHEN, CDR2 SYDVKM. Trimming removed 5 bases at V and 7 bases at J, with 17 bases between. CDR3 residues: CASSGGTSGGGYTF. The CDR3 region has the DNA TGTGCCAGCAGTGGAGGGACGAGTGGAGGTGGCTACACCTTC.

V usage is TRBV20-1 and J usage is TRBJ2-7; 7 nucleotides align to TRBD2. CDR3 length: 16 residues. With V trimmed by 5 bases and J by 4 bases, 17 bases remained unmatched. Germline CDR1 is DFQATT and CDR2 is SNEGSKA (reference sequence). This chain's CDR3 is CSAPGGRLAELYEQYF. The CDR3 DNA sequence: TGCAGTGCTCCGGGGGGACGTTTAGCTGAACTGTACGAGCAGTACTTC.

The chain links TRBV7-2 to TRBJ1-2; D not resolved. This CDR3 contains 11 residues. From germline, CDR1 is SGHTA and CDR2 FQGNSA. Trimming left V 2 bases short and J 11 bases short, with 9 bases between. CDR3 residues: CASSLLWVYTF. The CDR3 bases are TGTGCCAGCAGCTTATTATGGGTGTACACCTTC.

In this sample, this clonotype turned up many times. The junction shows a germline mismatch at one end, possibly a read error. This rearrangement joins TRBV7-2 to TRBJ2-3; no clear D gene. The CDR3 contains 14 residues. Germline V lookup: CDR1 SGHTA, CDR2 FQGNSA. The CDR3 DNA reads TGCGCCAGCAGCTTCGGTGGAAGCACAGATACGCAGTATTTT. This gives the protein CASSFGGSTDTQYF.

This chain joins TRBV29-1 and TRBJ1-1; tentative D call: TRBD1 (5 bases). The CDR3 covers 15 residues. The V end lost 4 bases, the J end lost 11 bases, and 26 bases lay between the germline ends. Germline lookup yields CDR1 SQVTM and CDR2 ANQGSEA. In DNA, the CDR3 is TGCAGCGTTGCCCTCCCATCAGGGCCCATGAACAAGGCTTTCTTT. It is translated as CSVALPSGPMNKAFF.

V gene TRBV4-3 combines with J gene TRBJ2-1; D is unclear. Near its end, the DNA agrees better with TRBJ2-7, so the J call may be wrong. Germline CDR1 reads LGHNA; CDR2 reads YSLEER. The CDR3 loop spans 15 amino acids. This CDR3 is CASSQDRDTYNEQYF. The CDR3, as DNA: TGCGCCAGCAGCCAAGACCGAGATACATACAATGAGCAGTACTTC.

This chain links TRBV7-2 with TRBJ2-5, with 14 bases aligning to TRBD2. The germline V gene encodes CDR1 SGHTA and CDR2 FQGNSA. Trimming took 5 bases from V and 11 from J; bases not matched to a gene: 7. CDR3 length: 14 residues. The CDR3 sequence: CASSGTSGGVEQYF. CDR3 coding DNA: TGTGCCAGCAGCGGGACTAGCGGGGGAGTTGAGCAGTACTTC.

This clonotype appeared a few times. The chain joins TRBV3-1 to TRBJ2-1; tentative D call: TRBD2 (6 bases). Germline V CDR1 and CDR2: LGHDT, YNNKEL (reference sequence). Trimming removed 4 bases at V and 6 bases at J, with 10 bases between. CDR3 length equals 13 residues. The CDR3 reads CASSPDYGNEQFF. The CDR3 region has the DNA TGTGCCAGCAGCCCGGACTATGGCAATGAGCAGTTCTTC.